These 4 T cell receptor beta chains came from one sample sequenced in a study of blood T cells in healthy people across ages. Primed by a sample-barcoded 5' primer and a J-beta primer mix, a second PCR proceeded for roughly 7 to 11 cycles. A single record per CDR3 protein comes from TCRdb applying MiXCR to the 5' RACE reads. This table has 600,000 to 650,000 distinct CDR3 sequences, under 65% appearing once. The sequenced material came from blood. These receptors were collected from a man aged 55 to 70 in good health.

The V gene is TRBV27, the J gene TRBJ2-2; D possibly corresponds to TRBD2 (6 bases). The germline CDR1 and CDR2 sequences are MNHEY and SMNVEV (reference sequence). The CDR3 length is 19 residues. The V end was cut by 4 bases, the J end by 4 bases, with 25 bases between. The CDR3: CASSSGEVGLSAGTGELFF. Here the CDR3 DNA reads TGTGCCAGCAGTTCGGGAGAGGTGGGCCTGTCTGCGGGCACCGGGGAGCTGTTTTTT.

As to this clonotype: Germline and junction disagree at one end, which may indicate a read error. The chain has TRBV9 and TRBJ1-2; 7 bases fit TRBD1. Germline CDR1 reads SGDLS; CDR2 reads YYNGEE. The CDR3 is made up of 15 amino acids. The CDR3 loop reads CACSAGTARNYGYTF. DNA of the CDR3: TGTGCCTGCAGCGCCGGGACAGCCCGAAACTATGGCTACACCTTC. Full variable domain (missing parts from reference TRBV9 and TRBJ1-2): DSGVTQTPKHLITATGQRVTLRCSPRSGDLSVYWYQQSLDQGLQFLIQYYNGEERAKGNILERFSAQQFPDLHSELNLSSLELGDSALYFCACSAGTARNYGYTFGSGTRLTVV.

This clonotype was seen a single time. The chain joins TRBV12-3 or TRBV12-4 to TRBJ1-2; no reliable D call. The CDR3 totals 15 residues. The V end was cut by 3 bases, the J end by 5 bases, with 16 bases between. CDR3 in amino acids: CASSFTGINGYGYTF. The CDR3 DNA follows: TGTGCCAGCAGTTTCACCGGGATAAATGGGTATGGCTACACCTTC.

This clonotype was seen only a few times. This chain joins TRBV18 and TRBJ2-1; 12 bases are shared with TRBD1. In germline, CDR1 is KGHSH, CDR2 LQKENI. This CDR3 has 15 residues. The J segment lost 9 bases and the V segment lost 5 bases, leaving 8 bases of the junction unmatched. The CDR3 bases are TGTGCCAGCTCAACCCGGGACAGGGGGCTTGTTGAGCAGTTCTTC. This codes for CASSTRDRGLVEQFF.